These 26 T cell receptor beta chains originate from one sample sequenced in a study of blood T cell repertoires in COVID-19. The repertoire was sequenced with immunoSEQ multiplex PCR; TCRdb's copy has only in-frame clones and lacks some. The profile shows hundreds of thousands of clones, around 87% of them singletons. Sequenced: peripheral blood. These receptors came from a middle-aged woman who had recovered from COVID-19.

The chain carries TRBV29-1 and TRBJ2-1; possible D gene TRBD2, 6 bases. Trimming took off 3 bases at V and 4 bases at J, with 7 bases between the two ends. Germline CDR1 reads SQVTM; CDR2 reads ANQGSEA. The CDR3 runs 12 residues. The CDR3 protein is CSVEGGYNEQFF. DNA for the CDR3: TGCAGCGTTGAGGGGGGATACAATGAGCAGTTCTTC.

CDR3 nucleotides: TGTGCCAGCAGCGGAGTGTGGGGGCCCGAGACCCAGTACTTC. Residues: CASSGVWGPETQYF. The chain recombines TRBV2 with TRBJ2-5, with D possibly TRBD1 on 6 matching bases. Trimming stripped 6 bases from V and 5 bases from J, with 16 bases between. Per germline, CDR1 SNHLY and CDR2 FYNNEI. CDR3 length: 14 amino acids.

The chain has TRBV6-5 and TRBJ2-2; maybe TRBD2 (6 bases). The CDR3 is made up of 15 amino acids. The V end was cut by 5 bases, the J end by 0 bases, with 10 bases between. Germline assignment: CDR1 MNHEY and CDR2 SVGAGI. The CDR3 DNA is TGTGCCAGCAGTCCCGGGACTGCGAACACCGGGGAGCTGTTTTTT. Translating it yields CASSPGTANTGELFF.

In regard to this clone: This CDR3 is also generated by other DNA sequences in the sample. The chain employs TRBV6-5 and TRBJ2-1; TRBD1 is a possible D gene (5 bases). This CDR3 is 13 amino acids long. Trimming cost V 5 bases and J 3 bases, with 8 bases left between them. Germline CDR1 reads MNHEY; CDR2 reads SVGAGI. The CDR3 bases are TGTGCCAGCAGTCTTGACAGCTACAATGAGCAGTTCTTC. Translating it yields CASSLDSYNEQFF.

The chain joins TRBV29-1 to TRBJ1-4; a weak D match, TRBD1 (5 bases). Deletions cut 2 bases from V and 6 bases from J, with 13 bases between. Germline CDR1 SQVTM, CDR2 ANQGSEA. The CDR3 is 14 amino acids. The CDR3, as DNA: TGCAGCGTTGAAAAGGCAGGGTATGATGAAAAACTGTTTTTT. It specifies CSVEKAGYDEKLFF.

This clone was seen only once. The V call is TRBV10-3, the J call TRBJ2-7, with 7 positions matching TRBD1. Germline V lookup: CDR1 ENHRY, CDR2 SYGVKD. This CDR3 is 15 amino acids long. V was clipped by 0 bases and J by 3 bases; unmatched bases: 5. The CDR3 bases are TGTGCCATCAGTGAGTCGGACCGACAGGGCTACGAGCAGTACTTC. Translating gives CAISESDRQGYEQYF.

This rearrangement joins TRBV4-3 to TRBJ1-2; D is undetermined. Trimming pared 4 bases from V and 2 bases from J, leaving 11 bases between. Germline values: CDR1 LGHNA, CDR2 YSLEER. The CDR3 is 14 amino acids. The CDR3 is CASSLNVQNYGYTF. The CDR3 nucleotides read TGCGCCAGCAGCCTCAACGTACAGAACTATGGCTACACCTTC.

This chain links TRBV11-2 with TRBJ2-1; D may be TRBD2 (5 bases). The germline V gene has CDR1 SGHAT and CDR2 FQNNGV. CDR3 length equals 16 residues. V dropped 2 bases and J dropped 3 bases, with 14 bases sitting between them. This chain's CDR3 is CASSLSQEENYNEQFF. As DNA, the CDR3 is TGTGCCAGCAGCTTATCCCAGGAGGAAAACTACAATGAGCAGTTCTTC.

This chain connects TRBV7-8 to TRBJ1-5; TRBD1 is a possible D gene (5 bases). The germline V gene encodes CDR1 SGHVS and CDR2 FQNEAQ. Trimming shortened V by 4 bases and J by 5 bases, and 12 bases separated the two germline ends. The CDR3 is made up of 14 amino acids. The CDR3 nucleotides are TGTGCCAGCAGCTACACCGACAGAGATCAGCCCCAGCATTTT. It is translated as CASSYTDRDQPQHF.

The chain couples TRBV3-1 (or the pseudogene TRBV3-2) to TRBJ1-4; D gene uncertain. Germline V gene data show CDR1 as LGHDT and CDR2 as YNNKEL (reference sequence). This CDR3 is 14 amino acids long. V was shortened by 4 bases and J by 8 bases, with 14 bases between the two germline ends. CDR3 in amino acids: CASSRRGLREKLFF. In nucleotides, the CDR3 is TGTGCCAGCAGCCGCCGCGGGCTACGGGAAAAACTGTTTTTT.

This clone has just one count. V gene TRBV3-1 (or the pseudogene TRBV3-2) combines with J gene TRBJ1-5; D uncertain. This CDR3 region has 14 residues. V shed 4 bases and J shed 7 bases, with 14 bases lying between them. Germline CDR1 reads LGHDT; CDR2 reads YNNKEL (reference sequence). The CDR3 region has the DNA TGTGCCAGCAGCCCCACCGCGGGAGGGCAGCCCCAGCATTTT. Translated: CASSPTAGGQPQHF.

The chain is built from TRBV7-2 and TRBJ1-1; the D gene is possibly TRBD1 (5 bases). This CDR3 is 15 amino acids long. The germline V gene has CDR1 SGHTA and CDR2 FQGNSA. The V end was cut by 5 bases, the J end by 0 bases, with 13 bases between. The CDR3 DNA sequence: TGTGCCAGCAGCCAGGGCGGGGGAATGAACACTGAAGCTTTCTTT. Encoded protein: CASSQGGGMNTEAFF.

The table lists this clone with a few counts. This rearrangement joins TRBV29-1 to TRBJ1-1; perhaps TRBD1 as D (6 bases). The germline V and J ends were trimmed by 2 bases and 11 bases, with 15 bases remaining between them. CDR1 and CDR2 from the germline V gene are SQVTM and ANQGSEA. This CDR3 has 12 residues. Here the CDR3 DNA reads TGCAGCGTTGAACGGGGACACGCCGGGGCTTTCTTT. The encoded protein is CSVERGHAGAFF.

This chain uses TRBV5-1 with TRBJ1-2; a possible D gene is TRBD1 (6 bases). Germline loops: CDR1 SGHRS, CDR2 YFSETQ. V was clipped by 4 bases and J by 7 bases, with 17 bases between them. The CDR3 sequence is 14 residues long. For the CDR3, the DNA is TGCGCCAGCAGCCCTGGAGGGGGGGGCCCTGGCTACACCTTC. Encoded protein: CASSPGGGGPGYTF.

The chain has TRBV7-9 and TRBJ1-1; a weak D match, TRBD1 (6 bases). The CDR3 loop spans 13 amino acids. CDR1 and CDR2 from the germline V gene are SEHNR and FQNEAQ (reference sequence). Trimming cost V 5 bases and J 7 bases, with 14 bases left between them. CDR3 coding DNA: TGTGCCAGCAGCCTGGACAGAACTTTTGAAGCTTTCTTT. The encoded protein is CASSLDRTFEAFF.

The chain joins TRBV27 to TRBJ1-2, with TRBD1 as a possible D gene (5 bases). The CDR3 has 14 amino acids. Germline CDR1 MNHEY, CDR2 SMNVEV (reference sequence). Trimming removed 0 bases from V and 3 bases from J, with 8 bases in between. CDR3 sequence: CASSLSGGDYGYTF. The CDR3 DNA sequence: TGTGCCAGCAGTTTATCGGGGGGGGACTATGGCTACACCTTC.

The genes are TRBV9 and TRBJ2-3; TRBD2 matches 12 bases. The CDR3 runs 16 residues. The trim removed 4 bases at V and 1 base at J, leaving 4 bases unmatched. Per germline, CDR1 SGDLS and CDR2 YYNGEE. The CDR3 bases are TGTGCCAGCAGCAGTTCTAGCGGGGGGGGCACAGATACGCAGTATTTT. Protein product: CASSSSSGGGTDTQYF.

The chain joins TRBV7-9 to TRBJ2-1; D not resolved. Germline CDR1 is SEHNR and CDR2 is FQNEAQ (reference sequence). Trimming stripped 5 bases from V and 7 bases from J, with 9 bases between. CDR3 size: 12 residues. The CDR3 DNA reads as TGTGCCAGCAGCGCCAAGCGTAATGAGCAGTTCTTC. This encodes CASSAKRNEQFF.

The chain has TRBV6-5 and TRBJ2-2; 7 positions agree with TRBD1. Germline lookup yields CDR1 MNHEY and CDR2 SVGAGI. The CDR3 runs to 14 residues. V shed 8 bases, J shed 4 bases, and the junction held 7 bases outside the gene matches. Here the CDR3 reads CASGLGQATGELFF. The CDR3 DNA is TGTGCCAGCGGCCTAGGACAGGCCACCGGGGAGCTGTTTTTT.

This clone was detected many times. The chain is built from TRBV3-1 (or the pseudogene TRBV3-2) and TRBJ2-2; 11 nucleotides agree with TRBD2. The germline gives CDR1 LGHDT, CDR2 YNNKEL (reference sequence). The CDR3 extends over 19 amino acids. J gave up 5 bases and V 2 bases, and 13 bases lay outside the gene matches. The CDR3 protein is CASSQLALLAGGRTGELFF. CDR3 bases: TGTGCCAGCAGCCAACTGGCCCTTCTAGCGGGGGGCCGGACCGGGGAGCTGTTTTTT.

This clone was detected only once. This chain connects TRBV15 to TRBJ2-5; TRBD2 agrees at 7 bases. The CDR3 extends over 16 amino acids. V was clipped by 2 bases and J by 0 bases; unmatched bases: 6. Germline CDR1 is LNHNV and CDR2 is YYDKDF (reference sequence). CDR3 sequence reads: CATSRRLAAYQETQYF. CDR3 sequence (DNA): TGTGCCACCAGCAGACGTCTAGCGGCGTACCAAGAGACCCAGTACTTC.

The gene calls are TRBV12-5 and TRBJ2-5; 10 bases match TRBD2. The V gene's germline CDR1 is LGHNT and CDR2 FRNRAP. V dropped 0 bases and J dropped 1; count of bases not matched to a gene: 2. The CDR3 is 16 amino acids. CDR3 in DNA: TGTGCTAGTGGTTTGGTACCTAGCGGGGGCCAAGAGACCCAGTACTTC. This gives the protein CASGLVPSGGQETQYF.

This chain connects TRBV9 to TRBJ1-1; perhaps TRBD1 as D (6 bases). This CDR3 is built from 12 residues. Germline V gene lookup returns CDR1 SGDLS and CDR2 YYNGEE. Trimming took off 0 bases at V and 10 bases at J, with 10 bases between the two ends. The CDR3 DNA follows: TGTGCCAGCAGCGTAGAAGGGGGGGCAGCTTTCTTT. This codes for CASSVEGGAAFF.

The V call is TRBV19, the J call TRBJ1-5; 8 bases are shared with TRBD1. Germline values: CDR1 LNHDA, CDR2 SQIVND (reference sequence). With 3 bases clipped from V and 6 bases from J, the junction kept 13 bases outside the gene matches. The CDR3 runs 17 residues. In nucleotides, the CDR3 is TGTGCCAGTAGTATTGGAGGACAGGGATTATTGGGTCAGCCCCAGCATTTT. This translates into CASSIGGQGLLGQPQHF.

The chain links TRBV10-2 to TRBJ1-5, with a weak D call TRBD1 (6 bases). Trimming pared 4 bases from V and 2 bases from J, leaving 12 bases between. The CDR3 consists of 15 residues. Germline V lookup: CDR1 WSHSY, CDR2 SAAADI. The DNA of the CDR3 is TGCGCCAGCAGTGCAGGGGTTTCGGGCAATCAGCCCCAGCATTTT. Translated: CASSAGVSGNQPQHF.

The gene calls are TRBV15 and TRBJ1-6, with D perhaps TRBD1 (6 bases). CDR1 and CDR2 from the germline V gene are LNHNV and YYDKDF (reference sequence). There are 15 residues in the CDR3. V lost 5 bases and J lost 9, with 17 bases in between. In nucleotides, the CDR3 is TGTGCCACCAGCCGCAACAGGGCAGGTGCTTCACCCCTCCACTTT. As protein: CATSRNRAGASPLHF.